The 9 T cell receptor beta chains presented below share a single source sample, sequenced in a study of identifying expanded T cells in peripheral blood. Profiled with immunoSEQ multiplex PCR; TCRdb holds only in-frame clones, not every one. The table includes 130,000 or so clones, about 80% detected once. The sample taken for sequencing was blood. These receptors were taken from a person aged 18 to 75 in good health.

The chain carries TRBV6-1 and TRBJ2-2; 7 positions agree with TRBD2. In germline, CDR1 is MNHNS, CDR2 SASEGT. With V trimmed by 7 bases and J by 5 bases, 10 bases remained unmatched. This CDR3 comprises 15 residues. In DNA form, the CDR3 reads TGTGCCAGCAAAATCGGGGGGATGGAGACCGGGGAGCTGTTTTTT. Its protein product is CASKIGGMETGELFF.

The chain recombines TRBV6-6 with TRBJ1-2; 10 nucleotides agree with TRBD1. The CDR3 covers 13 residues. The V gene end was trimmed by 5 bases and the J gene end by 8 bases; junction bases not matched to a gene: 5. The germline gives CDR1 MNHNY, CDR2 SVGAGI (reference sequence). CDR3 loop: CASSRQGAYGYTF. The CDR3 DNA follows: TGTGCCAGCAGTAGACAGGGGGCTTACGGCTACACCTTC.

The CDR3 loop reads CASSQSYGYTF. The DNA of the CDR3 is TGTGCCAGCAGTCAAAGCTATGGCTACACCTTC. This chain uses TRBV6-6 with TRBJ1-2; D gene uncertain. V was cut by 5 bases and J by 4 bases, with 5 bases left in between. Germline V gene data show CDR1 as MNHNY and CDR2 as SVGAGI (reference sequence). The CDR3 loop spans 11 amino acids.

This clone has more than one count but fewer than ten. V gene TRBV5-4 combines with J gene TRBJ1-1; 8 bases agree with TRBD1. This CDR3 contains 16 residues. Germline CDR1 reads SGHNT; CDR2 reads YYREEE (reference sequence). Trimming took 0 bases from V and 4 from J; bases not matched to a gene: 8. CDR3 sequence: CASSLGSTGVPTEAFF. CDR3 DNA sequence: TGTGCCAGCAGCTTGGGTTCGACAGGGGTACCCACTGAAGCTTTCTTT.

The gene calls are TRBV5-1 and TRBJ2-6; 10 bases align to TRBD1. The CDR3 loop spans 17 amino acids. The J segment lost 3 bases and the V segment lost 4 bases, leaving 7 bases of the junction unmatched. In germline, CDR1 is SGHRS, CDR2 YFSETQ. For the CDR3, the DNA is TGCGCCAGCAGCATCGGGACAGGGGCGTATGGGGCCAACGTCCTGACTTTC. It is translated as CASSIGTGAYGANVLTF. The full variable domain, rest sourced from reference TRBV5-1 and TRBJ2-6, is KAGVTQTPRYLIKTRGQQVTLSCSPISGHRSVSWYQQTPGQGLQFLFEYFSETQRNKGNFPGRFSGRQFSNSRSEMNVSTLELGDSALYLCASSIGTGAYGANVLTFGAGSRLTVL.

The rearrangement joins TRBV6-1 to TRBJ1-1, with 7 bases aligning to TRBD1. CDR3 length equals 13 residues. Unmatched junction bases numbered 2, after V lost 6 bases and J lost 1 base. Looked up from germline, CDR1 is MNHNS and CDR2 is SASEGT. Here the CDR3 reads CASRGQQNTEAFF. Here the CDR3 DNA reads TGTGCCAGCAGGGGACAGCAGAACACTGAAGCTTTCTTT.

V gene TRBV10-1 combines with J gene TRBJ2-7, with D uncertain. The V gene lost 8 bases and the J gene lost 4 bases, with 27 bases spanning the gap. From germline, CDR1 is WNHNN and CDR2 SYGVQD (reference sequence). This CDR3 region has 17 residues. CDR3 region: CASAPGAGGEMGYEQYF. In DNA form, the CDR3 reads TGCGCCAGCGCTCCGGGTGCCGGTGGGGAAATGGGTTACGAGCAGTACTTC.

This chain links TRBV30 with TRBJ1-3, with D unclear. The germline CDR1 and CDR2 sequences are GTSNPN and SVGIG (reference sequence). V gave up 3 bases and J gave up 4 bases, with 7 bases separating them. There are 12 residues in the CDR3. The CDR3 loop is CAWRPGGNTIYF. The CDR3 coding sequence is TGTGCCTGGAGACCAGGAGGAAACACCATATATTTT.

This clone was observed a handful of times. The gene calls are TRBV19 and TRBJ1-6; no clear D. Germline CDR1 and CDR2: LNHDA and SQIVND (reference sequence). Trimming took off 4 bases at V and 9 bases at J, with 10 bases between the two ends. The CDR3 consists of 13 residues. CDR3 in DNA: TGTGCCAGTAGTAGCCAATCGGGTTCACCCCTCCACTTT. This codes for CASSSQSGSPLHF.